Listed below are T cell receptor beta chains from one sample, sequenced in a study of blood T cell repertoires in COVID-19. Only in-frame clones appear in the TCRdb table, and some are missing; sequencing was by immunoSEQ multiplex PCR. This sample has approximately 70,000 clones, with 80% to 95% found just once. The material sequenced was peripheral blood. These receptor sequences come from a man in his fifties with COVID-19, enrolled during active disease. CDR3s include the opening cysteine and the closing phenylalanine or tryptophan. A D gene is named only where the DNA matches it firmly. Size is omitted from some rows. Given values are once, few, many or a class for expanded clones.

d_gene	abundance	v_gene	j_gene	len	CDR3nt	CDR3aa
TRBD1	-	TRBV7-9	TRBJ2-1	13	TGTGCCAGCAGCGTACAGGGGATTGGTGAGCAGTTCTTC	CASSVQGIGEQFF
TRBD1	-	TRBV5-8	TRBJ2-5	13	TGTGCCAGCAGCCCGGACAGGGGAAAGACCCAGTACTTC	CASSPDRGKTQYF
-	-	TRBV4-1	TRBJ2-4	14	TGCGCCAGCAGCCAGGAGATAGCCAAAAACATTCAGTACTTC	CASSQEIAKNIQYF
TRBD1	-	TRBV4-1	TRBJ2-5	15	TGCGCCAGCAGCCAAGGGGACAGGGCACAAGAGACCCAGTACTTC	CASSQGDRAQETQYF
-	-	TRBV9	TRBJ1-3	16	TGTGCCAGCAGCCCACCGGGACTTTGGGGTGGAAACACCATATATTTT	CASSPPGLWGGNTIYF
-	-	TRBV7-3	TRBJ2-2	14	TGTGCCAGCAGCCTCAGGGTCAACACCGGGGAGCTGTTTTTT	CASSLRVNTGELFF
-	-	TRBV19	TRBJ1-5	14	TGTGCCAGTAATTTGTACGGGGGCAATCAGCCCCAGCATTTT	CASNLYGGNQPQHF
-	-	TRBV29-1	TRBJ2-3	10	TGCAGCGTAGGAGGGGATACGCAGTATTTT	CSVGGDTQYF
-	-	TRBV19	TRBJ2-5	17	TGTGCCACCACCGAGGTCGCGGGAGTGGGGGGCGGGGAGACCCAGTACTTC	CATTEVAGVGGGETQYF
-	few	TRBV5-1	TRBJ2-2	16	TGCGCCAGCAGCTTACCGCTACCGGGTGCCACCGGGGAGCTGTTTTTT	CASSLPLPGATGELFF
TRBD1	-	TRBV27	TRBJ2-3	18	TGTGCCAGCAGTTCAGACCCTCCGGGACAGGGGGCGGGTGATACGCAGTATTTT	CASSSDPPGQGAGDTQYF
TRBD2	-	TRBV13	TRBJ2-1	17	TGTGCCAGCAGCCGAAGACTAGCGGGAGCCTCCTACAATGAGCAGTTCTTC	CASSRRLAGASYNEQFF
-	-	TRBV25-1	TRBJ2-5	14	TGTGCCAGCAGTGAACAGGGTATCCATGAGACCCAGTACTTC	CASSEQGIHETQYF
TRBD2	-	TRBV5-1	TRBJ2-1	16	TGCGCCAGCAGCTTGGTGAGCGGGGTCTCCTACAATGAGCAGTTCTTC	CASSLVSGVSYNEQFF
TRBD1	-	TRBV27	TRBJ2-2	14	TGTGCCAGCAGAGGGGGCCTGAACACCGGGGAGCTGTTTTTT	CASRGGLNTGELFF
-	-	TRBV29-1	TRBJ2-6	12	TGCAGCGTTTTCGTCGGGGCCAACGTCCTGACTTTC	CSVFVGANVLTF
-	-	TRBV10-3	TRBJ2-5	14	TGTGCCATCAGTGAAAATAGCGGACAAGAGACCCAGTACTTC	CAISENSGQETQYF
-	few	TRBV6-5	TRBJ1-6	13	TGTGCCAGCAGGCGGGGGGCAGGTTCACCCCTCCACTTT	CASRRGAGSPLHF
TRBD1	-	TRBV10-3	TRBJ2-7	16	TGTGCCATCAGTGAGGGGGTCGGGACAGGCTCCTACGAGCAGTACTTC	CAISEGVGTGSYEQYF
-	-	TRBV5-4	TRBJ1-2	13	TGTGCCAGCAGCCCTGGGGGGATCTATGGCTACACCTTC	CASSPGGIYGYTF
-	-	TRBV28	TRBJ2-7	13	TGTGCCAGCAGTTCAACATCCCCCTACGAGCAGTACTTC	CASSSTSPYEQYF
TRBD1	-	TRBV9	TRBJ2-7	14	TGTGCCAGCAGCGTCCGGGACAGGGACTACGAGCAGTACTTC	CASSVRDRDYEQYF
-	-	TRBV11-2	TRBJ1-6	13	TGTGCCAGCAGCTTAGATCGGAATTCACCCCTCCACTTT	CASSLDRNSPLHF
-	once	TRBV7-2	TRBJ2-5	12	TGTGCCAGCAGCTTAGGGTCGGGGACCCAGTACTTC	CASSLGSGTQYF
-	-	TRBV28	TRBJ1-1	16	TGTGCCAGCAGTCGACAAGGGCAGCCGGGGGTAACTGAAGCTTTCTTT	CASSRQGQPGVTEAFF
-	-	TRBV11-2	TRBJ2-1	13	TGTGCATCCTTAGGGAGCTCCCACCTAGAGCAGTTCTTC	CASLGSSHLEQFF
TRBD2	-	TRBV7-3	TRBJ2-1	16	TGTGCCAGCAGCCCAGGGGGGACTAGCGGGAGGTCTGAGCAGTTCTTC	CASSPGGTSGRSEQFF
-	-	TRBV18	TRBJ1-5	13	TGTGCCAGCTCACCAAACAACAATCAGCCCCAGCATTTT	CASSPNNNQPQHF
TRBD2	-	TRBV5-6	TRBJ2-7	14	TGTGCCAGCAGCCCGTCGGGGGGAGCCTACGAGCAGTACTTC	CASSPSGGAYEQYF
-	-	TRBV27	TRBJ2-7	15	TGTGCCAGCAGTTTTGCGGCAGGGGAGAGGTACGAGCAGTACTTC	CASSFAAGERYEQYF